A single sample is the source of the 10 T cell receptor beta chains below, sequenced in a study of high-grade serous ovarian cancer treatment subgroups. The repertoire was sequenced with immunoSEQ multiplex PCR; TCRdb's copy has only in-frame clones and lacks some. The sample shows around 12,000 clones, roughly four fifths of them seen only once. Tumor samples were taken before definitive surgery or chemotherapy. Sequenced material: tumor tissue. The receptor source for this set is a human donor with high-grade serous ovarian cancer.

The rearrangement uses TRBV4-2 and TRBJ2-3, with 8 bases that match TRBD2. Germline CDR1 reads LGHNA; CDR2 reads YNFKEQ. Losses at the gene ends were 2 bases for V and 14 bases for J; bases not matched to a gene: 9. This CDR3 has 13 amino acids. The CDR3, as DNA: TGTGCCAGCAGCCAACTTAGCGGGAAGGCTGCGTATTTT. The encoded protein is CASSQLSGKAAYF.

The chain joins TRBV29-1 to TRBJ1-3; the D is unclear. V was clipped by 7 bases and J by 0 bases, with 7 bases between them. Germline lookup yields CDR1 SQVTM and CDR2 ANQGSEA. The CDR3 sequence is 12 residues long. CDR3 amino acids: CSAYGSGNTIYF. The CDR3 nucleotides read TGCAGCGCCTACGGCTCTGGAAACACCATATATTTT.

The chain joins TRBV5-1 to TRBJ2-1; 7 bases align to TRBD2. The CDR3 totals 15 residues. Trimming took 0 bases from V and 4 from J; bases not matched to a gene: 4. Germline-derived CDR1 and CDR2 are SGHRS and YFSETQ. The CDR3 bases are TGCGCCAGCAGCTTGGGTACTAGCGCGTACAATGAGCAGTTCTTC. Translation gives CASSLGTSAYNEQFF.

CDR3 sequence (DNA): TGTGCCAGTGCATCGTACAATGAGCAGTTCTTC. It yields the protein CASASYNEQFF. J is TRBJ2-1 and V is TRBV19; D is uncertain. With 8 bases removed from V and 4 bases from J, the gap between germline ends came to 6 bases. The germline V gene encodes CDR1 LNHDA and CDR2 SQIVND (reference sequence). The CDR3 extends over 11 amino acids.

This chain connects TRBV7-9 to TRBJ2-7; tentative D call: TRBD2 (5 bases). The CDR3 extends over 14 amino acids. Trimming stripped 3 bases from V and 0 bases from J, with 9 bases between. Germline CDR1 reads SEHNR; CDR2 reads FQNEAQ (reference sequence). The DNA for the CDR3 is TGTGCCAGCAGCTTGTCCGGGAACTCCTACGAGCAGTACTTC. It specifies CASSLSGNSYEQYF.

V usage is TRBV5-1 and J usage is TRBJ2-7; D is ambiguous. Germline V gene lookup returns CDR1 SGHRS and CDR2 YFSETQ. Trimming stripped 0 bases from V and 4 bases from J, with 11 bases between. This CDR3 contains 14 residues. Written as DNA, the CDR3 is TGCGCCAGCAGCTTGGTGTCTGAAACGTACGAGCAGTACTTC. Translation gives CASSLVSETYEQYF.

This CDR3 reads CASSLYVGNEQFF. The CDR3 nucleotides are TGTGCCAGCAGTTTATACGTCGGGAATGAGCAGTTCTTC. This chain joins TRBV27 and TRBJ2-1; D gene unclear. This CDR3 is 13 amino acids long. The germline V and J ends were trimmed by 1 base and 7 bases, with 8 bases remaining between them. The germline V gene encodes CDR1 MNHEY and CDR2 SMNVEV (reference sequence).

CDR3 in amino acids: CASSPGTTFYGYTF. The CDR3 DNA is TGTGCCAGCAGCCCCGGGACAACCTTCTATGGCTACACCTTC. The chain has TRBV7-2 and TRBJ1-2; the D gene is possibly TRBD1 (6 bases). The CDR3 loop spans 14 amino acids. Trimming took 5 bases from V and 4 from J, leaving 14 bases between them. Germline loops: CDR1 SGHTA, CDR2 FQGNSA.

As DNA, the CDR3 is TGTGCCAGCAGTCGGGGATCTTTAAGGGAGAACGAAAAACTGTTTTTT. This translates into CASSRGSLRENEKLFF. V is TRBV28 and J is TRBJ1-4, with unresolved D. The CDR3 covers 16 residues. The germline CDR1 and CDR2 sequences are MDHEN and SYDVKM. V shed 5 bases and J shed 8 bases, with 21 bases lying between them.

This clone was detected once. The chain recombines TRBV4-2 with TRBJ2-1, with 10 bases matching TRBD2. Germline CDR1 reads LGHNA; CDR2 reads YNFKEQ. J gave up 12 bases and V 1 base, and 9 bases lay outside the gene matches. The CDR3 contains 15 residues. CDR3 amino acids: CASSQAGLAESWQFF. The DNA of the CDR3 is TGTGCCAGCAGCCAAGCCGGACTAGCGGAGTCGTGGCAGTTCTTC.